These T cell receptor beta chains were read from a single sample in a study of T cell responses to AZD1222 COVID-19 vaccine. Sequencing was performed with immunoSEQ multiplex PCR; in TCRdb, only in-frame clones are kept and a portion is missing. The repertoire holds around 150,000 clones, with about 91% as singletons. The sample here was peripheral blood, taken on day 0 of MenACWY control vaccination. These receptor sequences come from an adult in good health. Both conserved end residues are part of each CDR3. Fields, in order: V gene, D gene, CDR3 length, J gene, CDR3 protein. The D gene is left open where the match is weak.

V: TRBV30; D: NA; length: 13; J: TRBJ1-1; CDR3: CARMRGTNTEAFF
V: TRBV6-5; D: TRBD1; length: 15; J: TRBJ2-3; CDR3: CASSRPGTGTDTQYF
V: TRBV5-1; D: NA; length: 15; J: TRBJ2-2; CDR3: CASSLVSGWPGELFF
V: TRBV18; D: NA; length: 15; J: TRBJ2-7; CDR3: CASSLSTAESHEQYF
V: TRBV19; D: NA; length: 12; J: TRBJ2-7; CDR3: CASTKAGEEQYF
V: TRBV7-9; D: NA; length: 12; J: TRBJ1-5; CDR3: CASSLGDQPQHF
V: TRBV7-2; D: NA; length: 13; J: TRBJ2-5; CDR3: CASSRGQQETQYF
V: TRBV10-3; D: TRBD1; length: 12; J: TRBJ2-7; CDR3: CAVNRGGDEQYF
V: TRBV9; D: NA; length: 14; J: TRBJ2-5; CDR3: CASSPRTAQETQYF
V: TRBV6-2/TRBV6-3; D: NA; length: 14; J: TRBJ1-1; CDR3: CASSYSSFNTEAFF
V: TRBV5-4; D: TRBD1; length: 13; J: TRBJ2-5; CDR3: CVSGGDAEETQYF
V: TRBV5-1; D: NA; length: 13; J: TRBJ2-3; CDR3: CASSLGLADTQYF
V: TRBV23-1; D: NA; length: 14; J: TRBJ1-5; CDR3: CASSLQVCNQPQHF
V: TRBV7-2; D: NA; length: 13; J: TRBJ1-1; CDR3: CASSSRALTEAFF
V: TRBV9; D: TRBD2; length: 17; J: TRBJ2-7; CDR3: CASSDSPRLAVPYEQYF